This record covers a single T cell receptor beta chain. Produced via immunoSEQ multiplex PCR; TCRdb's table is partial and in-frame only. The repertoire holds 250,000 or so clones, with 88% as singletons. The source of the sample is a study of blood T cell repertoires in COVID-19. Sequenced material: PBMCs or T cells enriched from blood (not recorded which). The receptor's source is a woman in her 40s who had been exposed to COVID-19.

CDR3 sequence reads: CASKRQVNNEQFF. CDR3 bases: TGTGCCAGCAAGCGACAGGTTAACAATGAGCAGTTCTTC. The chain combines TRBV28 with TRBJ2-1, with D possibly matching TRBD1 (6 bases). V was trimmed by 7 bases and J by 5 bases, leaving 12 bases between them. This CDR3 region has 13 residues. The germline CDR1 and CDR2 sequences are MDHEN and SYDVKM.